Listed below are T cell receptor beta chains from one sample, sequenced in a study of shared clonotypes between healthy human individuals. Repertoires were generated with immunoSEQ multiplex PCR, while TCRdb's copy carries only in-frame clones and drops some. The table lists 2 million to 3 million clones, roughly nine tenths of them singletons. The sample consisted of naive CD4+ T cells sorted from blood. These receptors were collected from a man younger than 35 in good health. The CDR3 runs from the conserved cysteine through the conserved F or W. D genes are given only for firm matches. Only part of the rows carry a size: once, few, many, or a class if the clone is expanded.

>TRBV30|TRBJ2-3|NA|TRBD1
TGTGCCTGGAGTGGGGTGTACAGGGGGCTGACAGATACGCAGTATTTT
CAWSGVYRGLTDTQYF
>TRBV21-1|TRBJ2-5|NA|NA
TGTGCCAGCAGCAAAGAGACTAGCGGGAGTACTAAAGAGACCCAGTACTTC
CASSKETSGSTKETQYF
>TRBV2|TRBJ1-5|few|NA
TGTGCCAGCAGTTTTGACAGCTATAGCAATCAGCCCCAGCATTTT
CASSFDSYSNQPQHF
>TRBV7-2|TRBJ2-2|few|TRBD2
TGTGCCAGCAGCTTTAGCGGGAGAGGTACCGGGGAGCTGTTTTTT
CASSFSGRGTGELFF
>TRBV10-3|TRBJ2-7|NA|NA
TGTGCCATCAGCCCCCGGGAACCCAACCACGAGCAGTACTTC
CAISPREPNHEQYF
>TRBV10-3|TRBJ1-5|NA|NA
TGTGCCACTTCGGGGAGGGCGGATCAGCCCCAGCATTTT
CATSGRADQPQHF
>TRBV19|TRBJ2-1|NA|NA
TGTGCCAGTAGTCGACTAGAGCGGTACAATGAGCAGTTCTTC
CASSRLERYNEQFF
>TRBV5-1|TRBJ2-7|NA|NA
TGCGCCAGCAGCTATTCAACAGGGAACTCCTACGAGCAGTACTTC
CASSYSTGNSYEQYF
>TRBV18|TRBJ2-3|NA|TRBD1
TGTGCCAGCTCCCCTGGACAGGGTGCGCAGTATTTT
CASSPGQGAQYF
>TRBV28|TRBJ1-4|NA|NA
TGTGCCAGCAGATTAAGGGGGGGGATAATGCAAAAACTGTTTTTT
CASRLRGGIMQKLFF
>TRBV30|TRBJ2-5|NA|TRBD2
TGTGCCTGGTCGTCGGGTAGCGGGATTCCCGAGACCCAGTACTTC
CAWSSGSGIPETQYF
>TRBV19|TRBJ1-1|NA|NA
TGTGCCAGTAGTATAAGTACAGGGTTGAGTCCGAACACTGAAGCTTTCTTT
CASSISTGLSPNTEAFF
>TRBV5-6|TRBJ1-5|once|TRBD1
TGTGCCAGCAGCTCCGGGACAGGGGGCTTTAGTCAGCCCCAGCATTTT
CASSSGTGGFSQPQHF
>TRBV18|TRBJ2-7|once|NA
TGTGCCAGCTCACCCGACGGTTACGAGCAGTACTTC
CASSPDGYEQYF
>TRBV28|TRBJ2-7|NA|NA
TGTGCCAGCAGTCCCCTCTCCTACGAGCAGTACTTC
CASSPLSYEQYF
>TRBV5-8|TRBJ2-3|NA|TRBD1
TGTGCCAGCAGCTTCGGGACAGGGGGCCCAGATACGCAGTATTTT
CASSFGTGGPDTQYF
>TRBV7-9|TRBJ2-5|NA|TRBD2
TGTGCCAGCAGCCCCAGGACTAGCGGGAGGAAAGAGACCCAGTACTTC
CASSPRTSGRKETQYF
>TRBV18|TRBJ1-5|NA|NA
TGTGCCAGCTCCCGGGGAGGGTACAGCAATCAGCCCCAGCATTTT
CASSRGGYSNQPQHF
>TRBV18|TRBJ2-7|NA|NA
TGTGCCAGCTCACCAATGGGACGTGACTACGAGCAGTACTTC
CASSPMGRDYEQYF
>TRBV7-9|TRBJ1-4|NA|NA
TGTGCCAGCAGCACTAAGGAAAAACTGTTTTTT
CASSTKEKLFF
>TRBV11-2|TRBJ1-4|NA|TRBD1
TGTGCCAGCAGCCAGGGACAGGGGAGGGAAAAACTGTTTTTT
CASSQGQGREKLFF
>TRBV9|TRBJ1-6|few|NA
TGTGCCAGCAGCGTGGGGGGCAGTAATTCACCCCTCCACTTT
CASSVGGSNSPLHF
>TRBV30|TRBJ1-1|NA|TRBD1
TGTGCCTGGAGTGGGTCTGGGGACAGCGAAGCTTTCTTT
CAWSGSGDSEAFF
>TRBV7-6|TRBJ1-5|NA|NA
TGTGCCAGCAGCTTATCGGGGAATCAGCCCCAGCATTTT
CASSLSGNQPQHF
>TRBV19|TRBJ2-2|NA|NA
TGTGCCAGTAGTACAAGACTAGGGGGTGACACCGGGGAGCTGTTTTTT
CASSTRLGGDTGELFF
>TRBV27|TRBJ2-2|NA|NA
TGTGCCAGCAGTTTAATGGCTAAGGGCCCCGCCGGGGAGCTGTTTTTT
CASSLMAKGPAGELFF
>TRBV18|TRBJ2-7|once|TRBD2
TGTGCCAGCTCACCACCTTCTAGCGGGGGACCCTCCTACGAGCAGTACTTC
CASSPPSSGGPSYEQYF
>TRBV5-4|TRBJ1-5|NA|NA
TGTGCCAGCAGCTTGGGAGGGGATAGCAATCAGCCCCAGCATTTT
CASSLGGDSNQPQHF
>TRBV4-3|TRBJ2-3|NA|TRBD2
TGCGCCAGCAGCCAAGAAAGACGGCTAGCGGGAGGGTCCTCAGATACGCAGTATTTT
CASSQERRLAGGSSDTQYF
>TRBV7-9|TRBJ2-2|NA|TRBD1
TGTGCCAGCAGCTCACTCCCGGGACAGGGAGGTGGCGGGGAGCTGTTTTTT
CASSSLPGQGGGGELFF
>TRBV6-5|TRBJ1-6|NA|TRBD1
TGTGCCAGCAGTCCCCAGGGGGTACTAAATTCACCCCTCCACTTT
CASSPQGVLNSPLHF
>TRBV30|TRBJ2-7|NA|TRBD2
TGTGCCTGGAGTTTAGCGGGATCCTACGAGCAGTACTTC
CAWSLAGSYEQYF
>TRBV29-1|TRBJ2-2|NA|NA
TGCACCCATGCTAGCGACACCGGGGAGCTGTTTTTT
CTHASDTGELFF
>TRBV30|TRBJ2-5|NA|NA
TGTGCCTGGAGTTCGCAACGTAAGGGGCTGGAGACCCAGTACTTC
CAWSSQRKGLETQYF
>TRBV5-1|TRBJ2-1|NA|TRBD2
TGCGCCAGCAGCTTGGTCGCTAGCGGGGGGTACAATGAGCAGTTCTTC
CASSLVASGGYNEQFF
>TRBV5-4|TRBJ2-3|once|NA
TGTGCCAGCAGCCGAGGAGGACCAACACTCACAGATACGCAGTATTTT
CASSRGGPTLTDTQYF
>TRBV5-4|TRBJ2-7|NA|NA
TGTGCCAGCAGCTTGGCGGGTTCCTACGAGCAGTACTTC
CASSLAGSYEQYF
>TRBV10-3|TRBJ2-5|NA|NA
TGTGCCATCAGTGAGTCGGGTCCCGAACGGGAGACCCAGTACTTC
CAISESGPERETQYF
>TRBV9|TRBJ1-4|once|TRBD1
TGTGCCAGCAGCCCGACAGGGCCCGTTGCAACTAATGAAAAACTGTTTTTT
CASSPTGPVATNEKLFF
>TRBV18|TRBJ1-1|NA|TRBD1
TGTGCCAGCTCTCAGGGGGTCATGAACACTGAAGCTTTCTTT
CASSQGVMNTEAFF